The 5 T cell receptor beta chains presented below share a single source sample, sequenced in a study of blood T cell repertoires in COVID-19. The table came from immunoSEQ multiplex PCR; TCRdb's copy has only in-frame clones and leaves some out. The sample carries 90,000 to 100,000 clones, 70% to 85% recorded once. The specimen was peripheral blood. The receptors stem from a man in his 60s with acute or convalescent COVID-19.

This chain links TRBV7-9 with TRBJ1-4, with TRBD1 matching 8 bases. The germline CDR1 and CDR2 sequences are SEHNR and FQNEAQ (reference sequence). With 4 bases clipped from V and 4 bases from J, the junction kept 5 bases outside the gene matches. The CDR3 totals 15 residues. Here the CDR3 reads CASSSRGRVNEKLFF. CDR3 DNA: TGTGCCAGCAGCTCCAGGGGGCGGGTTAATGAAAAACTGTTTTTT.

This sequence joins TRBV5-8 and TRBJ1-2; 7 bases match TRBD1. Germline V gives CDR1 SGHTS, CDR2 YDEGEE. The ends lost 1 base at V and 5 bases at J; junction bases unmatched: 5. This CDR3 has 14 amino acids. CDR3 protein: CASSLLDRLYGYTF. The CDR3 DNA reads as TGTGCCAGCAGCTTGTTGGACAGGCTTTATGGCTACACCTTC.

The V and J genes are TRBV18 and TRBJ2-1; 7 bases are a match to TRBD1. With V trimmed by 3 bases and J by 6 bases, 2 bases remained unmatched. CDR3 size: 13 residues. The germline V gene encodes CDR1 KGHSH and CDR2 LQKENI. This CDR3 is CASSPGTVNEQFF. In nucleotides, the CDR3 is TGTGCCAGCTCACCGGGGACAGTCAATGAGCAGTTCTTC.

The chain recombines TRBV30 with TRBJ1-5, with TRBD1 matching over 8 bases. The J segment lost 4 bases and the V segment lost 2 bases, leaving 4 bases of the junction unmatched. This CDR3 region has 14 residues. Looked up from germline, CDR1 is GTSNPN and CDR2 is SVGIG (reference sequence). The CDR3 nucleotides read TGTGCCTGGAGTCCGGACAGGGTAAATCAGCCCCAGCATTTT. It specifies CAWSPDRVNQPQHF.

The rearrangement uses TRBV29-1 and TRBJ2-3; perhaps TRBD2 as D (5 bases). The CDR3 totals 13 residues. Germline CDR1 reads SQVTM; CDR2 reads ANQGSEA. Deletions cut 3 bases from V and 6 bases from J, with 13 bases between. The CDR3 is CSVDLAISDTQYF. In DNA, the CDR3 is TGCAGCGTTGATCTAGCAATTTCCGATACGCAGTATTTT.